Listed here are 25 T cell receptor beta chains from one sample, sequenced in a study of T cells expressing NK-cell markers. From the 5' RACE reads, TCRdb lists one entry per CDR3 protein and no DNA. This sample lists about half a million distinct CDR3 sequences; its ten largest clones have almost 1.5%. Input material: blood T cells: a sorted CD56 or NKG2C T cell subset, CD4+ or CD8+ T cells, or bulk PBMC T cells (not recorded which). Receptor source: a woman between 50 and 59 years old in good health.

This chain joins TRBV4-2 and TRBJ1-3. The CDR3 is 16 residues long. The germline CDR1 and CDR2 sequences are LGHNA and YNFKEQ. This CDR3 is CASSTHQSPEGNTIYF.

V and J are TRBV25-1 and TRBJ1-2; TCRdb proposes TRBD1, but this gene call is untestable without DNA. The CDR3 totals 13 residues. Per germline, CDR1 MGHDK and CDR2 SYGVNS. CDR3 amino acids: CASSEGTNWGYTF.

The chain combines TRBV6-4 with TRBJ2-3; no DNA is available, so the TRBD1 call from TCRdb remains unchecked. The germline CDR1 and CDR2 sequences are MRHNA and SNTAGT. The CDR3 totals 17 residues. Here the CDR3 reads CASSGQRGTCEADTQYF.

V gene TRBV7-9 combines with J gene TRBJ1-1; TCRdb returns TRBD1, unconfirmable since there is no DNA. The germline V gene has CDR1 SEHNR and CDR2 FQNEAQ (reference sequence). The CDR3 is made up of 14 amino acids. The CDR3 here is CASRTGTGKGQAFF. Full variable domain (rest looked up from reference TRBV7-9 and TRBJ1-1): DTGVSQNPRHKITKRGQNVTFRCDPISEHNRLYWYRQTLGQGPEFLTYFQNEAQLEKSRLLSDRFSAERPKGSFSTLEIQRTEQGDSAMYLCASRTGTGKGQAFFGQGTRLTVV.

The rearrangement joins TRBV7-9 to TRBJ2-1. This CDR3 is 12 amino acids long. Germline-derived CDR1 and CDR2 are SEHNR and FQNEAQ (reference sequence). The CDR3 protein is CASSLGIVEQFF.

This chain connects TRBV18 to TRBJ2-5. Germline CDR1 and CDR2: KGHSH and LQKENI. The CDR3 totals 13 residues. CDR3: CASSPVKQETQYF.

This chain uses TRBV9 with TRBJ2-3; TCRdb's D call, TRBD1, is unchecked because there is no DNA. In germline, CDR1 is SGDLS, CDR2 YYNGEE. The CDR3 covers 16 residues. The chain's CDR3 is CASSVGARSSTDTQYF.

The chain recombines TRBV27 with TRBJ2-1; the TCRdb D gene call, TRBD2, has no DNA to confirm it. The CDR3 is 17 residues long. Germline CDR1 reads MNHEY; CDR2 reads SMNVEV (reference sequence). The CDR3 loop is CASTYGGLAGGRNEQFF.

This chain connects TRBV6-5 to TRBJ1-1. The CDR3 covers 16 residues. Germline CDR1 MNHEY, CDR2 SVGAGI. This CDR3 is CASSYSRQPMNTEAFF.

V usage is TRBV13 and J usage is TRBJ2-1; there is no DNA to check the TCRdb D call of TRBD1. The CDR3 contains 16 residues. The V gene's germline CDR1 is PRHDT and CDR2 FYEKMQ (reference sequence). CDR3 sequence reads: CASTNHRGGGFNEQFF.

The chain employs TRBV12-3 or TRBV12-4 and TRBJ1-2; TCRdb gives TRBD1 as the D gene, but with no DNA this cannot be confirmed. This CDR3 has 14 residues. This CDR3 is CASTPSGGRSGYTF.

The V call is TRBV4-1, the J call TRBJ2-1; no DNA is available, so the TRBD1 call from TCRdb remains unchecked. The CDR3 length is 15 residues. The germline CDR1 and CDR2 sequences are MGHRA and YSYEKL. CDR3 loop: CASSPRTQLRHEQFF.

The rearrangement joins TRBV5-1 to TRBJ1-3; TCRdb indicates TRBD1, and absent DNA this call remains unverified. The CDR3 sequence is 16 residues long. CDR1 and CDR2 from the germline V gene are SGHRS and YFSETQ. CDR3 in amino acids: CASSRDTGSSGNTIYF.

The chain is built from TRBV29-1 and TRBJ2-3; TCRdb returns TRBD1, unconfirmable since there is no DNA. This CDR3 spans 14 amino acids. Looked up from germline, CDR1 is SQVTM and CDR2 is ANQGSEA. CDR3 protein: CSVRVLGKGYTQYF.

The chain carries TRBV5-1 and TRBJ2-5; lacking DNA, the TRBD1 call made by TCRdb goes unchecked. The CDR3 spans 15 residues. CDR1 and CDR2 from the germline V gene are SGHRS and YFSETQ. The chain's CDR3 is CASGTLRESEETQYF.

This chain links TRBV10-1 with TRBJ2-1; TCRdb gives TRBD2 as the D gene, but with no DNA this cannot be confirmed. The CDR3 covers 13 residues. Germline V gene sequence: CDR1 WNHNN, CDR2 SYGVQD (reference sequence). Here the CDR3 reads CASSSGLANEQFF.

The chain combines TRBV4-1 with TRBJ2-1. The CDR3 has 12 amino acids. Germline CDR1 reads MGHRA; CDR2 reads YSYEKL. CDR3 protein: CASSHLFSEQFF.

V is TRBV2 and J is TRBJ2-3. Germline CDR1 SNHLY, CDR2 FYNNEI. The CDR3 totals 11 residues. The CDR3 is CASMGLYTQYF.

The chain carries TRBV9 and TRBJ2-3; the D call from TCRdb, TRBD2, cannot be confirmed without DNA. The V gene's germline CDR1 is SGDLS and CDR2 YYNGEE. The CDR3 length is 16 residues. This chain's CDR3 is CASSGIGRAWTDTQYF.

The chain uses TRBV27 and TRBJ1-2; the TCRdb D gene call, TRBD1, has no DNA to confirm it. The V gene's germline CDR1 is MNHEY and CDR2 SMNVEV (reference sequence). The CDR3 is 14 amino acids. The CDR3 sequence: CASSLYGRGYGYTF.

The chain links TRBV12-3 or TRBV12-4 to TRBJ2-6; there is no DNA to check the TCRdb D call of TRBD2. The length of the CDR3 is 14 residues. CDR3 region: CASCGVGGANVLTF.

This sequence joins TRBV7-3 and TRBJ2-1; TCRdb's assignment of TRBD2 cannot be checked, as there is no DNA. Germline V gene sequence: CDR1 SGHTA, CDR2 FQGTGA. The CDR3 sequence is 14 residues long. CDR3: CASSEAGDGDEQFF.

CDR3 protein: CAWSQTLEAFF. The chain uses TRBV30 and TRBJ1-1. The germline V gene encodes CDR1 GTSNPN and CDR2 SVGIG (reference sequence). The CDR3 consists of 11 residues.

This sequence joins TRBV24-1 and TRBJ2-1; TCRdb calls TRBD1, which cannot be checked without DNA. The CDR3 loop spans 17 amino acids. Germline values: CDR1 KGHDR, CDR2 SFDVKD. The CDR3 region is CATSDLGWDRGYNEQFF.

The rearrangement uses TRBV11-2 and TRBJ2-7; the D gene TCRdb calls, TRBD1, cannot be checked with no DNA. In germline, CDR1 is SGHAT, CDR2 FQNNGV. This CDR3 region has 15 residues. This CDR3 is CASSPNTGKSYEQYF.